The clone carrying this TCR beta chain was seen only a few times. CDR3 length equals 14 residues. Trimming at V came to 5 bases and at J to 2 bases, leaving 5 bases not matched to a gene. Germline assignment: CDR1 KGHDR and CDR2 SFDVKD. From the RT-PCR reads, TCRdb called clonotypes with MiXCR, one entry per CDR3 protein. The data show fewer than 800,000 distinct CDR3 sequences, 14% seen once. The chain carries TRBV24-1 and TRBJ2-7, with 7 bases lining up with TRBD1. The source material was memory CD4+ T cells from blood. This TCR was sampled from a female donor in good health, serving as a healthy control. CDR3 sequence reads: CATSGRDSTYEQYF. CDR3 sequence (DNA): TGTGCCACCAGTGGCCGGGACAGCACCTACGAGCAGTACTTC.